This TCR beta chain appears in the sequencing data of a study of blood T cell repertoires in COVID-19 (dated by TCRdb to 2018 to 2020). About the full investigation: Collaborator samples came from the United States, Italy and Spain and covered acute and convalescent phases of COVID-19. The samples were drawn from the first 160 participants of the ongoing ImmuneRACE study and from 1,200 or so subjects provided by 6 global collaborators. The prospective study material was composed of cDNA or gDNA derived from T cells, B-cell-depleted T cells, or PBMCs. Deeply sampled blood TCRbeta repertoires from subjects exposed to, actively infected with, or recovered from COVID-19 were included in the dataset. A freely available public database, intended as a resource for researchers studying the immune response to SARS-CoV-2, is where the repertoires were released. Nearly every sample came with metadata listing a de-identified subject ID, COVID-19 status, age in years and sex. Where HLA class I and class II types were available, the types were taken from metadata supplied by the sample provider, not from assay-based typing. Points the paper makes about the study in general: The quantity of clinical and demographic metadata differed by source and by participant and was supplied without curation.

A note on this clone: The antigen this receptor binds is unknown. Base qualities are not at hand, and no much larger clone is one base apart.

TCRbeta CDR3 regions were amplified from genomic DNA by means of the immunoSEQ Assay, a bias-controlled multiplex PCR. Per the authors' processing: The number of nucleated cells in each sample was estimated by amplification of reference gene primers within the assay. Sequence reads were collapsed and filtered to measure the absolute abundance of every unique TCRbeta CDR3 rearrangement. For each sample, productive Simpson clonality was calculated as the square root of Simpson's diversity index over productive rearrangements. Sourced from immuneACCESS, this table was stored by TCRdb with only in-frame sequences that have V and J called. A share of the clones is absent; for the studies checked, an unresolved V gene accounts for under half, and the remainder has no known explanation. D and trimming were read from the DNA, whereas the V and J calls and clone size are those reported in that table. The sample table contains almost 400,000 clones; only one count was recorded for more than 75% of them. About 2% of the sample is held by the ten biggest clonotypes.

At one collaborating source in Seattle, patients were enrolled during active infection and were followed longitudinally through the course of disease. Whole blood was collected in K2EDTA tubes by collaborating institutions according to the institutions' own protocols. For TCRbeta analysis, collaborator samples were shipped as frozen whole blood, as isolated PBMCs, or as DNA extracted from either sample type. The germline V gene yields MNHNS for CDR1 and SASEGT for CDR2. V sheds 2 bases and J sheds 2 bases, leaving 13 bases between their ends. The CDR3, from cysteine to phenylalanine, totals 16 residues. Only CDR3 DNA remains: 48 bases, in frame from the first base.

Specimen: peripheral blood. The chain was built from TRBV6-1 and TRBJ1-5, with an unclear D gene assignment. This clonotype was obtained from an older woman with COVID-19, enrolled during active disease. Here the CDR3 is given as CASSELGQRGNQPQHF. DNA sequence: TGTGCCAGCAGTGAACTAGGTCAGCGGGGCAATCAGCCCCAGCATTTT.